This T cell receptor (beta chain) comes out of a study of T cell responses to AZD1222 COVID-19 vaccine. Turning to the study itself: Analyses pooled second doses at about 4 or about 12 weeks. Study results and caveats: Females outnumbered males among donors, who were mostly white British; clonal diversity was possibly underestimated.

Points on this clone: Antigen unknown.

CDR3 length equals 17 residues. V gave up 5 bases and J gave up 4 bases, with 20 bases separating them. CDR1 is SGHTA, CDR2 FQGNSA, per germline. Method: immunoSEQ multiplex PCR; TCRdb's copy keeps in-frame clones and lacks some. This sample has some 190,000 clones, with around 90% found just once. The V call is TRBV7-2, the J call TRBJ2-2, with TRBD1 as a possible D gene (5 bases). The origin of this receptor is an adult in good health. The source material was peripheral blood, sampled on day 0 of AZD1222 vaccination. The CDR3 spells CASSPRSGRQTTGELFF. CDR3 sequence (DNA): TGTGCCAGCAGCCCCAGATCCGGTCGACAGACCACCGGGGAGCTGTTTTTT.